This is a list of T cell receptor beta chains from one sample in a study of CD8 T cells in Susac syndrome. Each CDR3 protein gets one entry after TCRdb re-called the immunoSEQ multiplex PCR reads with MiXCR. Of some 190,000 distinct CDR3 sequences detected, 94% appear once; the ten largest clones hold about 0.15%. Sequencing was carried out using CD4+ T cells from PBMCs. These TCRs come from a human donor with Susac syndrome. Both conserved end residues are part of each CDR3. The order of the fields is clone size, V gene, J gene, D gene, CDR3 protein, CDR3 DNA. The D gene is left open where the match is weak. Clone size is stated in some rows and not others, as once, few, many or a class when expanded.

-	TRBV28	TRBJ2-2	-	CASSLPGATGELFF	TGTGCCAGCAGTTTACCGGGAGCAACCGGGGAGCTGTTTTTT
-	TRBV18	TRBJ1-4	TRBD1	CASSSTPSGTGSEKLFF	TGTGCCAGCTCATCCACACCGTCCGGGACAGGGAGCGAAAAACTGTTTTTT
-	TRBV20-1	TRBJ2-7	-	CSARDRRAPSYEQYF	TGCAGTGCTAGAGATCGTAGGGCACCATCCTACGAGCAGTACTTC
-	TRBV19	TRBJ1-2	-	CASSIRTDGYGYTF	TGTGCCAGTAGTATCCGGACAGACGGATATGGCTACACCTTC
-	TRBV15	TRBJ1-4	-	CATSIRTALGTNEKLFF	TGTGCCACCAGCATTCGGACAGCCTTGGGAACTAATGAAAAACTGTTTTTT
-	TRBV20-1	TRBJ2-2	-	CSASNPRGALSPGELFF	TGCAGTGCTAGCAACCCGAGGGGGGCCCTTTCCCCAGGGGAGCTGTTTTTT
-	TRBV18	TRBJ1-2	TRBD1	CASSPSGQGRGYTF	TGTGCCAGCTCACCATCGGGACAGGGCCGTGGCTACACCTTC
-	TRBV29-1	TRBJ2-5	-	CSVEFHRVKETQYF	TGCAGCGTTGAATTTCACAGGGTCAAAGAGACCCAGTACTTC
-	TRBV11-2	TRBJ1-2	-	CASSSTSVWTNTF	TGTGCCAGCAGCTCCACCTCCGTATGGACAAACACCTTC
-	TRBV9	TRBJ2-3	-	CASSVESGGGSTDTQYF	TGTGCCAGCAGCGTAGAGAGTGGGGGCGGGAGCACAGATACGCAGTATTTT
-	TRBV18	TRBJ2-7	-	CASSPSGTYEQYF	TGTGCCAGCTCACCCTCCGGAACCTACGAGCAGTACTTC
once	TRBV7-2	TRBJ2-4	TRBD1	CASSPSGTGVKNIQYF	TGTGCCAGCAGCCCCTCCGGGACAGGGGTCAAAAACATTCAGTACTTC
-	TRBV5-4	TRBJ2-5	-	CASSFGAQIGQTQYF	TGTGCCAGCAGCTTTGGGGCGCAGATCGGTCAGACCCAGTACTTC
-	TRBV11-2	TRBJ2-5	-	CASSRQYEETQYF	TGTGCCAGCTCCCGACAGTACGAAGAGACCCAGTACTTC
-	TRBV2	TRBJ1-1	-	CATPGASNTEAFF	TGTGCCACGCCCGGCGCATCGAACACTGAAGCTTTCTTT
-	TRBV6-5	TRBJ2-7	TRBD1	CASSRGGPEQYF	TGTGCCAGCAGTCGAGGGGGCCCCGAGCAGTACTTC
-	TRBV19	TRBJ1-5	-	CASSIPGVTQPQHF	TGTGCCAGTAGTATACCTGGTGTGACCCAGCCCCAGCATTTT
-	TRBV9	TRBJ1-6	-	CASSVKLGSPLHF	TGTGCCAGCAGCGTTAAGCTAGGCTCACCCCTCCACTTT